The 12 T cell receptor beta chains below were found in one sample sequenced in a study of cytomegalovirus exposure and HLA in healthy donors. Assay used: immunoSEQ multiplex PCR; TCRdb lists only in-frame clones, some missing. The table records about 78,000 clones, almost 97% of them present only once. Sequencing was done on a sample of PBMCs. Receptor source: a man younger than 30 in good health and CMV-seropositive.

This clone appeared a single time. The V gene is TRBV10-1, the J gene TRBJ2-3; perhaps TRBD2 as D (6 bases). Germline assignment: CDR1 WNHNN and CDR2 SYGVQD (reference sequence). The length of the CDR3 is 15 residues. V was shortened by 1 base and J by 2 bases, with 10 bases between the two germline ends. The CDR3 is CASSEFREITDTQYF. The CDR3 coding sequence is TGCGCCAGCAGTGAGTTCCGGGAGATCACAGATACGCAGTATTTT.

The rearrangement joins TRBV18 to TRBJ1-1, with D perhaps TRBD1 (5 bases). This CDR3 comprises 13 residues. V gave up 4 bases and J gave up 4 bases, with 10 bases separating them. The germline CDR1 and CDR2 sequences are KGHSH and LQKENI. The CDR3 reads CASSRTQGTEAFF. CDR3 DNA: TGTGCCAGCTCACGAACCCAGGGCACTGAAGCTTTCTTT.

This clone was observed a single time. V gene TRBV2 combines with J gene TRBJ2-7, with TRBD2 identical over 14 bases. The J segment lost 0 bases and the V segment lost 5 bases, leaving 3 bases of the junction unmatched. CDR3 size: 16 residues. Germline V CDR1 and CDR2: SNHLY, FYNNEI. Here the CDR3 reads CASSSGTSGSSYEQYF. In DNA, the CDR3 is TGTGCCAGCAGTTCCGGGACTAGCGGGAGCTCCTACGAGCAGTACTTC.

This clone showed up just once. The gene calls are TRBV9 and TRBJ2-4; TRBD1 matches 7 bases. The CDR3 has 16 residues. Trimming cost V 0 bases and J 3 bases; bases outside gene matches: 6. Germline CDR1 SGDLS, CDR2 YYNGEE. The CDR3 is CASSVGAGGDKNIQYF. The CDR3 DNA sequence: TGTGCCAGCAGCGTAGGAGCAGGGGGTGACAAAAACATTCAGTACTTC.

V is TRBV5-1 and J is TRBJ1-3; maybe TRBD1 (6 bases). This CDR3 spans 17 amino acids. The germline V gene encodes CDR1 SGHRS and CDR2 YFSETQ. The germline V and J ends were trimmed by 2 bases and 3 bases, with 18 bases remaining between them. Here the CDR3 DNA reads TGCGCCAGCAGCTTAGGGAAACAGGGCCCGCTTGGAAACACCATATATTTT. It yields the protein CASSLGKQGPLGNTIYF.

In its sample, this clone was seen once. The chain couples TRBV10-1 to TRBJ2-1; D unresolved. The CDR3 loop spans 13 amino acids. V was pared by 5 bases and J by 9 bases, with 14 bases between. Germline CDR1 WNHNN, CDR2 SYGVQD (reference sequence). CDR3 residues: CASSQSLHGEQFF. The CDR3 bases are TGCGCCAGCAGTCAATCCCTTCACGGTGAGCAGTTCTTC.

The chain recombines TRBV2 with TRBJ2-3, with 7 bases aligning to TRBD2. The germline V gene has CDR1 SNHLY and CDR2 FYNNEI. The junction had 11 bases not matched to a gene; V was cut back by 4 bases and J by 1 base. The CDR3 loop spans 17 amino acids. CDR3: CASSVFGSGSGTDTQYF. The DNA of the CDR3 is TGTGCCAGCAGTGTATTTGGTAGCGGGTCGGGCACAGATACGCAGTATTTT.

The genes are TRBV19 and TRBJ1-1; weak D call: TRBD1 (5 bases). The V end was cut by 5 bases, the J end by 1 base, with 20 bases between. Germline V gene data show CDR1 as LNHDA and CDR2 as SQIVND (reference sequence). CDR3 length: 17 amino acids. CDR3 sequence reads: CASSSRRGTFRNTEAFF. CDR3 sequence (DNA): TGTGCCAGTAGTTCCCGGAGGGGAACTTTTAGGAACACTGAAGCTTTCTTT.

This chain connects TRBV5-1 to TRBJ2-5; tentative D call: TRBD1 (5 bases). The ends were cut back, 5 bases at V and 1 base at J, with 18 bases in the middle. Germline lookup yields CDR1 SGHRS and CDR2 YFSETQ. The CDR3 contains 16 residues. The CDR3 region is CASSLTGRQLQETQYF. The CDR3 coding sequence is TGCGCCAGCAGTTTAACAGGACGGCAGCTCCAAGAGACCCAGTACTTC.

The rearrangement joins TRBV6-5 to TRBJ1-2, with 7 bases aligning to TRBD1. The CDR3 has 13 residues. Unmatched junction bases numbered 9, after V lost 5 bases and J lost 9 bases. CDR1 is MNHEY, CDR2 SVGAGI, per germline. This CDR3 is CASSNRQGRSYTF. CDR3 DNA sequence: TGTGCCAGCAGTAACCGACAGGGAAGGAGCTACACCTTC.

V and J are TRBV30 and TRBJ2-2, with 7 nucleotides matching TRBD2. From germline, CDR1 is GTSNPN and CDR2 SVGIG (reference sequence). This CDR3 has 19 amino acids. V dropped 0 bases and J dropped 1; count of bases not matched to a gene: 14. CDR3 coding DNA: TGTGCCTGGAGTGTACGGGGGGTGCCACCCGATTTGAACACCGGGGAGCTGTTTTTT. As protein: CAWSVRGVPPDLNTGELFF.

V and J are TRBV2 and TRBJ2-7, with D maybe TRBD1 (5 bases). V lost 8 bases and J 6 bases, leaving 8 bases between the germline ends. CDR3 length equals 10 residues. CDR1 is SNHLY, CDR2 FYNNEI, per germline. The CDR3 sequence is CASLGAEQYF. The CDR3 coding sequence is TGTGCCAGCCTTGGGGCCGAGCAGTACTTC.